The clone carrying this T cell receptor beta chain was seen ten or more times. Its specificity is unknown. The time point is: newly diagnosed GD, antithyroid drugs for less than 3 months. PBMC RNA served as the TCR library source. TCR beta libraries were built with iRepertoire HTBI primers and Arm-PCR of CDR3 regions. Per the authors' pipeline: Samples revealed roughly 62 TRBV and roughly 15 TRBJ segments. TCRdb used MiXCR to reprocess the multiplex PCR reads, holding one entry per CDR3 protein. For this entry, the V and J calls and clone size follow TCRdb and not the study's own pipeline. The data contain about 220,000 distinct CDR3 sequences, around a fifth of them singletons. This sample stems from a study of regulatory T cells in long-lasting Graves disease. Study-level findings and limits: Sample size was small, which may have lowered accuracy.

The length of the CDR3 is 17 residues. The V end lost 0 bases, the J end lost 6 bases, and 17 bases lay between the germline ends. In germline, CDR1 is LGHDT, CDR2 YNNKEL (reference sequence). This sample was also put to use in a study of T cells in Graves' hyperthyroidism and ophthalmopathy. Per that paper: In patients aged 18 to 65, hyperthyroidism was newly diagnosed, with duration under 2 months. A model built on 13 V-J features separated ophthalmopathy from stable hyperthyroidism.

The clonotype comes from a woman aged 25 to 39 with Graves disease. The chain is built from TRBV3-1 and TRBJ2-2; possible D gene TRBD2, 6 bases. Sample: peripheral blood mononuclear cells (PBMCs), taken at new diagnosis, from a patient treated with antithyroid drugs. The CDR3 region is CASSQEVNWRDAGELFF. Written as DNA, the CDR3 is TGTGCCAGCAGCCAAGAAGTTAATTGGAGGGATGCCGGGGAGCTGTTTTTT.